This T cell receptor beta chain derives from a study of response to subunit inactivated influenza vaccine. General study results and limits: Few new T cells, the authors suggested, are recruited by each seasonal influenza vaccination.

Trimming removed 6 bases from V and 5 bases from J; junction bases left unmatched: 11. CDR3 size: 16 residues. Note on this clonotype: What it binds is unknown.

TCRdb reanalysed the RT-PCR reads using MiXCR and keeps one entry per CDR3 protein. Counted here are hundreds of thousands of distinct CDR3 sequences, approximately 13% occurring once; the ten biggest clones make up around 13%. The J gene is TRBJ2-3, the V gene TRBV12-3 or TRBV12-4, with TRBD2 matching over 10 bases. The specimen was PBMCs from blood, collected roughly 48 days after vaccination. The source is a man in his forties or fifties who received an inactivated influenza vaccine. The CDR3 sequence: CASSSPRERGGDTQYF. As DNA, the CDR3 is TGTGCCAGCAGCTCCCCGAGGGAGCGGGGGGGAGATACGCAGTATTTT.